Shown below are 31 T cell receptor beta chains from a single sample sequenced in a study of tumor-infiltrating lymphocytes in primary liver carcinoma. Germline DNA was also extracted, and blood RNA was taken from unsorted whole blood. From around 0.5 ug total RNA, TCR beta cDNA was generated with a primer in the constant region. ARM-PCR, slightly modified, supplied the TCR beta libraries through three nested multiplex PCR rounds. Running 9 to 11 cycles apiece, the first two PCR rounds relied on TRBV1-TRBV30 forward primers together with a C-beta reverse primer. A single record per CDR3 protein comes from TCRdb applying MiXCR to the multiplex PCR reads. The sample yields 150,000 to 200,000 distinct CDR3 sequences, 50% to 75% seen once. Sequencing was carried out using peripheral blood. Receptors originate from a man in his forties with primary liver carcinoma and hepatitis B virus infection.

The V and J genes are TRBV12-3 or TRBV12-4 and TRBJ1-2; the match to TRBD1 covers 7 bases. The CDR3 totals 15 residues. With 6 bases clipped from V and 1 base from J, the junction kept 8 bases outside the gene matches. The CDR3 sequence: CASSLQGLVNYGYTF. CDR3 in DNA: TGTGCCAGCAGCCTACAGGGGCTAGTTAACTATGGCTACACCTTC.

The chain couples TRBV11-2 to TRBJ2-3; 9 bases map to TRBD2. After removal of 3 bases from V and 9 bases from J, the junction contained 10 bases not matched to a gene. CDR1 SGHAT and CDR2 FQNNGV come from the germline V gene. The CDR3 consists of 15 residues. For the CDR3, the DNA is TGTGCCAGCAGCTTTAGCGGGACTAGCATAGACACGCAGTATTTT. Encoded protein: CASSFSGTSIDTQYF.

This clonotype is a singleton in its sample. The CDR3 does not close with the conserved phenylalanine or tryptophan, likely indicating a read error. This chain links TRBV11-2 with TRBJ2-3; 7 nucleotides line up with TRBD2. CDR3 size: 16 residues. Germline CDR1 reads SGHAT; CDR2 reads FQNNGV. V lost 4 bases and J lost 0; bases outside the gene matches: 7. The CDR3 DNA sequence: TGTGCCAGCAGCTGGACTAGAGGACCTAGCACAGATACGCAGTATTCT. This sequence encodes CASSWTRGPSTDTQYS.

The sample holds one count of this clonotype. No conserved phenylalanine or tryptophan ends this CDR3, so it is likely a read error. The chain recombines TRBV6-5 with TRBJ1-2; D remains unclear. V lost 2 bases and J lost 8, with 18 bases in between. The CDR3 is 15 residues long. CDR1 and CDR2 (germline): MNHEY, SVGAGI. CDR3 region: CASSYLPVGGSGYTL. The DNA of the CDR3 is TGTGCCAGCAGTTACCTGCCGGTCGGCGGCTCCGGCTACACCTTA.

In this sample, this clonotype turned up once. A much larger clone differs by one base, so this may be a read error. The V and J genes are TRBV11-2 and TRBJ2-7; possible D gene TRBD2, 6 bases. The CDR3 extends over 13 amino acids. Germline assignment: CDR1 SGHAT and CDR2 FQNNGV. The CDR3 DNA reads TGTGCCATCAGCTTTGGACTACCCTACGAGCAGTACTTC. Translating gives CAISFGLPYEQYF.

About this clonotype itself: The junction departs from germline at one end; a sequencing error may be responsible. This chain uses TRBV4-2 with TRBJ2-5; D remains unclear. The CDR3 covers 15 residues. Per the germline V gene, CDR1 is LGHNA and CDR2 is YNFKEQ. In DNA form, the CDR3 reads TGTGTCAGCAGCCCCGGTCGAGTAGGGCAAGAGATCGAGTACTTC. Its translation: CVSSPGRVGQEIEYF.

This clonotype was detected a few times. No conserved phenylalanine or tryptophan ends this CDR3, so it is likely a read error. The CDR3 sequence is CASSPGLADYNEQFL. As DNA, the CDR3 is TGTGCCAGCAGCCCGGGGCTAGCGGACTACAATGAGCAGTTCCTC. This rearrangement joins TRBV11-2 to TRBJ2-1; the match to TRBD2 covers 7 bases. CDR1 SGHAT and CDR2 FQNNGV come from the germline V gene. The CDR3 is 15 amino acids. Trimming cost V 5 bases and J 3 bases; bases outside gene matches: 7.

This chain joins TRBV30 and TRBJ1-6; D gene ambiguous. CDR3 length: 12 amino acids. With 2 bases removed from V and 13 bases from J, the gap between germline ends came to 12 bases. Per germline, CDR1 GTSNPN and CDR2 SVGIG (reference sequence). Here the CDR3 DNA reads TGTGCCTGGAGTCCGAGGTTTACCCCCCTCCACTTT. Protein sequence: CAWSPRFTPLHF.

This clonotype has a handful of counts. This chain connects TRBV29-1 to TRBJ2-6, with D tentatively TRBD1 or TRBD2 (6 bases each). V gave up 7 bases and J gave up 1 base, with 14 bases separating them. This CDR3 region has 15 residues. The germline gives CDR1 SQVTM, CDR2 ANQGSEA. The CDR3 DNA reads TGCAGCGCCGGGGGCGCGGCTTCTGGGGCCAACGTCCTGACTTTC. Protein product: CSAGGAASGANVLTF.

The rearrangement links TRBV4-1 to TRBJ2-1, with 9 bases lining up with TRBD2. J lost 0 bases, V lost 4 bases, and 4 bases had no gene match. The CDR3 has 16 residues. The germline V gene encodes CDR1 MGHRA and CDR2 YSYEKL. As DNA, the CDR3 is TGCGCCAGCAGCCGAGGACTAGCGCACTCCTACAATGAGCAGTTCTTC. Translating it yields CASSRGLAHSYNEQFF.

The CDR3 DNA is TGCAGCGTGGGACAGGACGGGACGGGAGTAGAAAAACTGTTTTTT. It is translated as CSVGQDGTGVEKLFF. The V and J genes are TRBV29-1 and TRBJ1-4; 8 bases line up with TRBD1. CDR1 and CDR2 from the germline V gene are SQVTM and ANQGSEA. The CDR3 runs 15 residues. V was clipped by 6 bases and J by 8 bases; unmatched bases: 14.

The V gene is TRBV29-1, the J gene TRBJ2-7, with D unresolved. The V gene's germline CDR1 is SQVTM and CDR2 ANQGSEA. The V end lost 8 bases, the J end lost 2 bases, and 13 bases lay between the germline ends. This CDR3 is 12 amino acids long. CDR3 DNA: TGCAGCATTGCCAGGTCGGCCTACGAGCAGTACTTC. Protein: CSIARSAYEQYF.

The table lists this clonotype with a few counts. A read error is likely, as this CDR3 ends without the conserved phenylalanine or tryptophan. The gene calls are TRBV11-2 and TRBJ2-7, with D unresolved. This CDR3 region has 14 residues. The V gene lost 2 bases and the J gene lost 7 bases, with 15 bases spanning the gap. Germline V gives CDR1 SGHAT, CDR2 FQNNGV. CDR3 DNA: TGTGCCAGCAGCTTAACTGACACTGCTTATGAGCAGTACTCC. Its translation: CASSLTDTAYEQYS.

This clonotype was recorded a few times. This chain uses TRBV4-1 with TRBJ1-4; 8 positions agree with TRBD1. Germline V gives CDR1 MGHRA, CDR2 YSYEKL. J gave up 4 bases and V 2 bases, and 9 bases lay outside the gene matches. The CDR3 length is 17 residues. The CDR3 is CASSQPRWTGLNEKLFF. The CDR3 DNA reads TGCGCCAGCAGCCAACCTAGGTGGACAGGGCTTAATGAAAAACTGTTTTTT.

The chain is built from TRBV6-4 and TRBJ2-7, with 10 bases matching TRBD2. V lost 0 bases and J lost 6; bases outside the gene matches: 5. There are 15 residues in the CDR3. Germline CDR1 reads MRHNA; CDR2 reads SNTAGT. CDR3 sequence (DNA): TGTGCCAGCAGTGACTCACTAGCGGGATTGAGCGAGCAGTACTTC. Encoded protein: CASSDSLAGLSEQYF.

This clonotype appeared many times. The chain combines TRBV29-1 with TRBJ2-3, with 7 nucleotides matching TRBD2. Trimming at V came to 6 bases and at J to 12 bases, leaving 6 bases not matched to a gene. The CDR3 is 10 amino acids. Germline V gene lookup returns CDR1 SQVTM and CDR2 ANQGSEA. The CDR3 DNA reads as TGCAGCGTCCCGGGACTACCCCAGTATTTT. Protein product: CSVPGLPQYF.

This clonotype was detected only a few times. A much larger clone lies one base from this, so it may be a read error. V usage is TRBV11-3 and J usage is TRBJ2-1, with TRBD1 identical over 11 bases. Germline V gene data show CDR1 as SGHNT and CDR2 as YENEEA. This CDR3 spans 15 amino acids. Unmatched junction bases numbered 5, after V lost 4 bases and J lost 6 bases. CDR3 coding DNA: TGTGCCAGCAGCTCCGGACAGGGGGCGCCCAATGAGCAGTTCTTC. Amino acids: CASSSGQGAPNEQFF.

A few counts support this clonotype. The rearrangement uses TRBV29-1 and TRBJ2-3; D is perhaps TRBD2 (6 bases). The V end lost 4 bases, the J end lost 6 bases, and 23 bases lay between the germline ends. There are 16 residues in the CDR3. Germline V gene lookup returns CDR1 SQVTM and CDR2 ANQGSEA. CDR3 DNA sequence: TGCAGCGTTGTCTCAGGCGGGGTGCCTAGCAGTGATACGCAGTATTTT. Translation gives CSVVSGGVPSSDTQYF.

The rearrangement links TRBV5-1 to TRBJ2-3; unclear D gene. The CDR3 is 16 residues long. Germline lookup yields CDR1 SGHRS and CDR2 YFSETQ. V shed 1 base and J shed 2 bases, with 14 bases lying between them. The CDR3 is CASSLIPFPTTDTQYF. The CDR3 nucleotides are TGCGCCAGCAGCTTGATCCCGTTTCCGACCACAGATACGCAGTATTTT. The full variable domain, in which reference TRBV5-1 and TRBJ2-3 provide the parts outside the CDR3, is KAGVTQTPRYLIKTRGQQVTLSCSPISGHRSVSWYQQTPGQGLQFLFEYFSETQRNKGNFPGRFSGRQFSNSRSEMNVSTLELGDSALYLCASSLIPFPTTDTQYFGPGTRLTVL.

This clonotype was observed a handful of times. The chain recombines TRBV6-5 with TRBJ2-7, with a possible D match to TRBD2 (5 bases). V shed 10 bases and J shed 5 bases, with 21 bases lying between them. Germline V lookup: CDR1 MNHEY, CDR2 SVGAGI. The CDR3 runs 14 residues. The CDR3 region has the DNA TGTGCCACTAACCCTTCCAGAGGAGGAGACGAGCAGTACTTC. This codes for CATNPSRGGDEQYF.

The J gene is TRBJ2-3, the V gene TRBV10-1; no firm D call. The CDR3 has 17 amino acids. V was cut by 6 bases and J by 5 bases, with 24 bases left in between. The V gene's germline CDR1 is WNHNN and CDR2 SYGVQD (reference sequence). CDR3 region: CASRGVDMGDSEDTQYF. In DNA, the CDR3 is TGCGCCAGCAGAGGTGTTGACATGGGTGATTCAGAAGATACGCAGTATTTT.

Points on this clonotype: The CDR3 ends on some other residue instead of the conserved phenylalanine or tryptophan, so this is likely a read error. The chain is built from TRBV4-1 and TRBJ2-3, with TRBD2 as a possible D gene (6 bases). Trimming cost V 1 base and J 2 bases, with 19 bases left between them. The CDR3 contains 18 residues. Germline CDR1 reads MGHRA; CDR2 reads YSYEKL. CDR3 DNA: TGCGCCAGCAGCCAAGTCCAGGGACTCTCGACTTACACAGATACGCAGTATTCT. Translated, it gives CASSQVQGLSTYTDTQYS.

This sequence joins TRBV30 and TRBJ2-2, with D tentatively TRBD1 (5 bases). The germline V gene has CDR1 GTSNPN and CDR2 SVGIG (reference sequence). V was cut by 3 bases and J by 4 bases, with 12 bases left in between. The CDR3 is made up of 14 amino acids. In DNA form, the CDR3 reads TGTGCCTGGAGGGGCAGGGCTGGCACCGGGGAGCTGTTTTTT. Protein product: CAWRGRAGTGELFF.

This clonotype was counted a few times. The chain uses TRBV6-5 and TRBJ2-1, with D possibly matching TRBD2 (7 bases). The CDR3 totals 15 residues. V shed 6 bases and J shed 6 bases, with 18 bases lying between them. Germline lookup yields CDR1 MNHEY and CDR2 SVGAGI. The CDR3, as DNA: TGTGCCAGCAGCGGGGACTGGGGAGGGGGCAATGAGCAGTTCTTC. Protein: CASSGDWGGGNEQFF.

This clonotype was seen just once. The CDR3 nucleotides are TGTGCCACGGGACAGCTTTATTCTGGGGCCAACGTCCTGACTTTC. Encoded protein: CATGQLYSGANVLTF. The chain combines TRBV6-1 with TRBJ2-6; 7 bases fit TRBD1. This CDR3 is 15 amino acids long. Germline CDR1 is MNHNS and CDR2 is SASEGT. V was clipped by 10 bases and J by 1 base; unmatched bases: 7.

This clonotype appeared many times. V and J are TRBV29-1 and TRBJ2-1; no clear D. CDR3 length: 10 residues. V was cut by 4 bases and J by 7 bases, with 5 bases left in between. The germline V gene has CDR1 SQVTM and CDR2 ANQGSEA. CDR3 nucleotide sequence: TGCAGCGTTGGTAGAAATGAGCAGTTCTTC. Its translation is CSVGRNEQFF.

This clonotype occurred a few times. A much more abundant neighbour one base away suggests this may be a read error. The chain joins TRBV11-1 to TRBJ2-1; D gene uncertain. This CDR3 is built from 13 residues. Germline V gene sequence: CDR1 SGHAT, CDR2 FQDESV (reference sequence). The CDR3 sequence is CASGLSRDNEQFF. In DNA, the CDR3 is TGTGCCAGCGGCTTAAGTCGGGACAATGAGCAGTTCTTC.

The V gene is TRBV30, the J gene TRBJ1-1; the D is unclear. The CDR3 sequence is 10 residues long. The V and J ends lost 6 bases and 0 bases respectively, with 2 bases between them. Germline V gives CDR1 GTSNPN, CDR2 SVGIG (reference sequence). The CDR3 here is CACMNTEAFF. DNA for the CDR3: TGTGCCTGCATGAACACTGAAGCTTTCTTT.

The chain couples TRBV18 to TRBJ1-5; D not resolved. The CDR3 is 17 amino acids. V shed 3 bases and J shed 2 bases, with 17 bases lying between them. Germline CDR1 KGHSH, CDR2 LQKENI. The CDR3 here is CASSPSAPGFGNQPQHF. In DNA, the CDR3 is TGTGCCAGCTCACCGTCGGCGCCGGGGTTCGGCAATCAGCCCCAGCATTTT.

Regarding this clonotype: This may be a read error: a much more frequent sequence differs by one nucleotide. The V and J genes are TRBV29-1 and TRBJ1-1; a possible D gene is TRBD1 (5 bases). The CDR3 runs to 13 residues. V was pared by 6 bases and J by 3 bases, with 14 bases between. Per germline, CDR1 SQVTM and CDR2 ANQGSEA. The CDR3 here is CSVAGGGHTEAFF. The CDR3 DNA is TGCAGCGTCGCCGGGGGAGGGCACACTGAAGCTTTCTTT.

Comments on this clonotype: One end of the junction varies from germline; a read error may be responsible. The J gene is TRBJ2-5, the V gene TRBV5-6; D might be TRBD1 (5 bases). The length of the CDR3 is 13 residues. Germline values: CDR1 SGHDT, CDR2 YYEEEE. For the CDR3, the DNA is TGTGCCAGCAGCGGTCAGGGTAGAGAGACTCAGTACTTC. Protein product: CASSGQGRETQYF.